Listed here is a single T cell receptor (beta chain). Its antigen is not known. The TCR beta libraries used around 2 micrograms of genomic DNA that came from cryopreserved PBMCs. Germline loops: CDR1 SGHKS, CDR2 YYEKEE (reference sequence). V lost 3 bases and J lost 3; bases outside the gene matches: 6. This CDR3 is 15 amino acids long. The method was immunoSEQ multiplex PCR; TCRdb's version includes in-frame clones alone and lacks a portion of them. The data hold roughly 150,000 clones, with roughly 80% observed a single time. These data originate in a study of cytotoxic CD8 clonotypes in ibrutinib-treated CLL. Looking at the study overall: Of a cohort that held around 10 relapsed/refractory and over 14 treatment-naive patients, around 18 were IGHV unmutated. It was after a median around twelve months of treatment, range 6 to 36, that response samples were taken. Study-wide results and caveats: Clonality increased with ibrutinib response but returned toward baseline at progression.

This sequence joins TRBV5-5 and TRBJ2-7; 10 positions agree with TRBD2. The sequences come from PBMCs, collected after 24 months of ibrutinib treatment. The sequence was obtained from a human donor with chronic lymphocytic leukemia. The CDR3 DNA follows: TGTGCCAGCAGCTCGTGGACTAGCGGAAACTACGAGCAGTACTTC. Its protein product is CASSSWTSGNYEQYF.